This TCR beta chain was captured in a study of radiotherapy plus CTLA-4 blockade in lung cancer. Looking at the study overall: Objective responses arose in approximately 17% of patients, and approximately 31% experienced disease control. Study conclusions and caveats: Response was reportedly best predicted by early blood T cell clone dynamics, with interferon-beta. Tumor-derived TCR clones expanded in blood after radiotherapy plus ipilimumab.

People whose metastatic non-small-cell lung cancer was chemo-refractory got focal radiation along with CTLA-4 blockade by ipilimumab. This CDR3 is built from 16 residues. The V gene end was trimmed by 3 bases and the J gene end by 8 bases; junction bases not matched to a gene: 10. The germline V gene has CDR1 MNHNS and CDR2 SASEGT. The repertoire was sequenced with immunoSEQ multiplex PCR; TCRdb's copy has only in-frame clones and lacks some. Of about 98,000 clones in the sample, around 86% were seen once. The count of this clone is one. What it binds is not known. The sample here was peripheral blood, taken from a patient treated with radiotherapy plus ipilimumab. The TCR originated in a human donor with non-small cell lung cancer who had a partial response to radiotherapy plus ipilimumab. The chain links TRBV6-1 to TRBJ2-1; the match to TRBD2 covers 10 bases. This CDR3 reads CASSDPPAGGVYEQFF. Here the CDR3 DNA reads TGTGCCAGCAGTGATCCCCCAGCGGGAGGGGTCTATGAGCAGTTCTTC.